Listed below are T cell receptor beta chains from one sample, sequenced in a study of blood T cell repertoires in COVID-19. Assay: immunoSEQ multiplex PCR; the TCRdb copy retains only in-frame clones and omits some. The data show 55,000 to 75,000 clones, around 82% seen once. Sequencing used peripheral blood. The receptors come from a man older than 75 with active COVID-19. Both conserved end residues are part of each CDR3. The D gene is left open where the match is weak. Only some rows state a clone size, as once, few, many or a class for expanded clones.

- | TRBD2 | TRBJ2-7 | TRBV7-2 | TGTGCCAGCAGCTTAGCGGCTAGCGGGAGCCCCTACGAGCAGTACTTC | CASSLAASGSPYEQYF
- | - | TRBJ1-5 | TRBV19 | TGTGCCACCCGGGGGATCCTGCAGCCCCAGCATTTT | CATRGILQPQHF
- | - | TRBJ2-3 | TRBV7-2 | TGTGCCAGCAGCTCGAACAGGGTGGGCACAGATACGCAGTATTTT | CASSSNRVGTDTQYF
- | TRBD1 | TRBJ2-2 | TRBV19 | TGTGCCAGTAGTACCGGACAGGGGATTACCGGGGAGCTGTTTTTT | CASSTGQGITGELFF
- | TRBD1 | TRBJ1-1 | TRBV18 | TGTGCCAGCTCACCGGGGACAGGGATGAACACTGAAGCTTTCTTT | CASSPGTGMNTEAFF
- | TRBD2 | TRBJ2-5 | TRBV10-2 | TGCGCCAGCTGGGCTAGCGGGGGGGCGGAGACCCAGTACTTC | CASWASGGAETQYF
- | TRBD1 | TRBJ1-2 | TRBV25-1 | TGTGCCAGCAGTGAAATCGGACAGGGGATTCATGGCTACACCTTC | CASSEIGQGIHGYTF
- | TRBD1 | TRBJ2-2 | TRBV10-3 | TGTGCCATCAGGGCTGCCCGTACAGGGGACACCGGGGAGCTGTTTTTT | CAIRAARTGDTGELFF
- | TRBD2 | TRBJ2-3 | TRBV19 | TGTGCCACTCTCTCGGGGGGGAAGACAGATACGCAGTATTTT | CATLSGGKTDTQYF
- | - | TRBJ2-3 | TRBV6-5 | TGTGCCAGCAGTTGGGGGACTCGCACAGATACGCAGTATTTT | CASSWGTRTDTQYF
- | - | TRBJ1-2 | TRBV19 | TGTGCCAGTAGTATAGGGACAAAAATTGGCGGCTACACCTTC | CASSIGTKIGGYTF
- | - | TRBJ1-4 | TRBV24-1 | TGTGCCACCAGTGATTACGGGGGTATCCCTGAAAAACTGTTTTTT | CATSDYGGIPEKLFF
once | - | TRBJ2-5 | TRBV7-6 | TGTGCCAGCAGCCTCCAGATCGAAGAGACCCAGTACTTC | CASSLQIEETQYF
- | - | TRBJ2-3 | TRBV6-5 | TGTGCCAGCAGTCTGAGGGGGTTGTCAGATACGCAGTATTTT | CASSLRGLSDTQYF
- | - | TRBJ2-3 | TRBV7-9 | TGTGCCAGCAGCTTATTGGCGGGGTCCACAGATACGCAGTATTTT | CASSLLAGSTDTQYF
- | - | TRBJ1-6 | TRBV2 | TGTGCCAGCAGTGAAGGGCCTGCCTCCTATAATTCACCCCTCCACTTT | CASSEGPASYNSPLHF
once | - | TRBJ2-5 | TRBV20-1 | TGCAGTGCTGGTTCGACACCCCAGTACTTC | CSAGSTPQYF
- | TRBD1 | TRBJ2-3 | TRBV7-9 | TGTGCCAGCAGCGCCCTTACGGGACAGGGGGCGAGAGATACGCAGTATTTT | CASSALTGQGARDTQYF
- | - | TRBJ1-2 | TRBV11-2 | TGTGCCAGCAGCCAAACAGTCCTCTATGGCTACACCTTC | CASSQTVLYGYTF
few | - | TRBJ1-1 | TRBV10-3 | TGTGCCATCAGTGAGAGGGGGTCGAAAAACACTGAAGCTTTCTTT | CAISERGSKNTEAFF
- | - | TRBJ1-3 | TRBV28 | TGTGCCAGCAGTACAGGATCCATCTCTGGAAACACCATATATTTT | CASSTGSISGNTIYF
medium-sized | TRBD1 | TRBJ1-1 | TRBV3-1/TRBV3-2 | TGTGCCAGCAGCCAAGGGGTAGCGGACAGGGGTACTGAAGCTTTCTTT | CASSQGVADRGTEAFF
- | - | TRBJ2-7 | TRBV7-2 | TGTGCCAGCAGCTGGGCATCCTACGAGCAGTACTTC | CASSWASYEQYF
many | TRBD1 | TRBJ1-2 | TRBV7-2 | TGTGCCAGCAGCAGTAATACGGGACAGGGAGGTGGCTACACCTTC | CASSSNTGQGGGYTF
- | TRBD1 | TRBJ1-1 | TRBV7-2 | TGTGCCAGCAGTCCGATCCGGGACAGGGGCACTGAAGCTTTCTTT | CASSPIRDRGTEAFF
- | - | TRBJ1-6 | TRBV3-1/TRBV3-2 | TGTGCCAGTAGCCAAGAATGGAGATCCTATAATTCACCCCTCCACTTT | CASSQEWRSYNSPLHF
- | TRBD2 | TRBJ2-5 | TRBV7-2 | TGTGCCAGCAGCTTAGGTCTAGCGGTCTACCAAGAGACCCAGTACTTC | CASSLGLAVYQETQYF
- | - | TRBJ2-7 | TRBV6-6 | TGTGCCAGCAGTCCAGACAGCCCTGTGTTACTAACCGGTTACGAGCAGTACTTC | CASSPDSPVLLTGYEQYF
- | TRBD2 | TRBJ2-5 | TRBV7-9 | TGTGCCAGCCTCAGCGGGGGGCAAGAGACCCAGTACTTC | CASLSGGQETQYF
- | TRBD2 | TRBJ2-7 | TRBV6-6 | TGTGCCAGCAGGGAAAGGACTAGCGGAGCCTACGAGCAGTACTTC | CASRERTSGAYEQYF
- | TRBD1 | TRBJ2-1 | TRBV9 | TGTGCCAGCAGCGTAGAATCTTTCAGGACAGGGAAAGATGAGCAGTTCTTC | CASSVESFRTGKDEQFF
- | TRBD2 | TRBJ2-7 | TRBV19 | TGTGCCAGTAGGTCCGGGGGGGGGTCTCTCTACGAGCAGTACTTC | CASRSGGGSLYEQYF
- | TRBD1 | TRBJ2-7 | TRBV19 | TGTGCCAGTAGTCCAGAGGGGGCGGGCTCCTACGAGCAGTACTTC | CASSPEGAGSYEQYF
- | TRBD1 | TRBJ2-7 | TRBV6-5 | TGTGCCAGCAGCAAAGGGGACAGGGGGAACGAGCAGTACTTC | CASSKGDRGNEQYF
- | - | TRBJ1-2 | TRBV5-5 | TGTGCCAGCAGCTTGGTCGCGGGGGGAATTAACTATGGCTACACCTTC | CASSLVAGGINYGYTF
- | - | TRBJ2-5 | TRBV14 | TGTGCCAGCAGCCGATTTGCAGGTGTGCAGACCCAGTACTTC | CASSRFAGVQTQYF
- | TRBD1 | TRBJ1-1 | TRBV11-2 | TGTGCCAGCAGCTTAGAACTAGCCAGGGGGACTGAAGCTTTCTTT | CASSLELARGTEAFF